Below are 20 T cell receptor beta chains sequenced from a single sample in a study of cytomegalovirus exposure and HLA in healthy donors (dated by TCRdb to 2016 to 2017). The method was the immunoSEQ multiplex PCR assay. For the multiplex PCR, a mixture combining 60 forward primers for TCR Vbeta segments and 13 reverse primers for TCR Jbeta segments was used. TCRdb re-hosts the immuneACCESS table, in-frame sequences only. Its copies lack some clones; in the studies checked, an unresolved V gene accounts for under half of them, and the cause for the rest is not known. The sample profile shows more than 130,000 clones; around 80% of them were found once. The ten most abundant clones make up under 7.5% of the sample. Sequencing used PBMCs. The receptors here all came from a man in his forties or fifties in good health and CMV-seropositive.

The rearrangement joins TRBV5-6 to TRBJ2-1; D is perhaps TRBD1 (6 bases). In germline, CDR1 is SGHDT, CDR2 YYEEEE. V was cut by 4 bases and J by 1 base, with 21 bases left in between. The CDR3 extends over 18 amino acids. CDR3 sequence reads: CASSAGTLGRYSYNEQFF. The CDR3 region has the DNA TGTGCCAGCAGCGCAGGGACACTGGGGCGTTATTCCTACAATGAGCAGTTCTTC.

The J gene is TRBJ1-1, the V gene TRBV27; 7 bases match TRBD1. This CDR3 is built from 15 residues. The junction had 12 bases not matched to a gene; V was cut back by 5 bases and J by 6 bases. The germline CDR1 and CDR2 sequences are MNHEY and SMNVEV (reference sequence). CDR3 loop: CASSLLQGTQPEAFF. CDR3 bases: TGTGCCAGCAGTCTTCTACAGGGGACCCAACCTGAAGCTTTCTTT.

This chain links TRBV29-1 with TRBJ2-3; TRBD2 might be the D (5 bases). The CDR3 extends over 16 amino acids. Germline lookup yields CDR1 SQVTM and CDR2 ANQGSEA. V was shortened by 3 bases and J by 3 bases, with 19 bases between the two germline ends. Written as DNA, the CDR3 is TGCAGCGTTGAGGGGTCAGCGGCAACAAGAACAGATACGCAGTATTTT. As protein: CSVEGSAATRTDTQYF.

The V call is TRBV2, the J call TRBJ2-3, with D possibly TRBD2 on 6 matching bases. The germline V gene encodes CDR1 SNHLY and CDR2 FYNNEI. The V and J ends lost 7 bases and 0 bases respectively, with 11 bases between them. The CDR3 has 14 residues. The chain's CDR3 is CASKGGVSTDTQYF. The CDR3 DNA reads as TGTGCCAGCAAAGGCGGGGTTAGCACAGATACGCAGTATTTT.

V is TRBV2 and J is TRBJ2-7; 10 bases are shared with TRBD1. The J segment lost 4 bases and the V segment lost 7 bases, leaving 7 bases of the junction unmatched. Germline V lookup: CDR1 SNHLY, CDR2 FYNNEI. CDR3 length: 14 amino acids. This chain's CDR3 is CASNPGTGDYEQYF. The DNA for the CDR3 is TGTGCCAGCAACCCCGGGACAGGGGATTACGAGCAGTACTTC.

This clone is a singleton in its sample. Other nucleotide sequences from this sample produce the same CDR3. The chain employs TRBV4-2 and TRBJ1-6; 10 bases line up with TRBD1. CDR3 length: 18 residues. After removal of 1 base from V and 7 bases from J, the junction contained 10 bases not matched to a gene. In germline, CDR1 is LGHNA, CDR2 YNFKEQ. The chain's CDR3 is CASSQATGGGNSNSPLHF. In nucleotides, the CDR3 is TGTGCCAGCAGCCAAGCGACAGGGGGCGGAAATTCGAATTCACCCCTCCACTTT.

The chain carries TRBV10-3 and TRBJ2-3; 10 bases fit TRBD2. Germline V gene data show CDR1 as ENHRY and CDR2 as SYGVKD. This CDR3 comprises 16 residues. J gave up 4 bases and V 2 bases, and 6 bases lay outside the gene matches. The CDR3 region is CAISEASGGRADTQYF. The CDR3 DNA is TGTGCCATCAGTGAGGCTAGCGGGGGTAGGGCAGATACGCAGTATTTT.

The V and J genes are TRBV6-6 and TRBJ1-2; 9 nucleotides align to TRBD1. Germline values: CDR1 MNHNY, CDR2 SVGAGI (reference sequence). V was clipped by 5 bases and J by 8 bases; unmatched bases: 9. The CDR3 has 14 residues. CDR3 in DNA: TGTGCCAGCAGTCTACTACAGGGGGCGCGCGGCTACACCTTC. Translated, it gives CASSLLQGARGYTF.

V and J are TRBV11-2 and TRBJ2-7; D perhaps matches TRBD2 (6 bases). Trimming removed 6 bases from V and 4 bases from J, with 13 bases in between. CDR3 size: 13 residues. Germline-derived CDR1 and CDR2 are SGHAT and FQNNGV. The CDR3 sequence: CASRSSGRYEQYF. The CDR3 DNA reads as TGTGCCAGCAGGTCCTCAGGGAGGTACGAGCAGTACTTC.

The rearrangement joins TRBV28 to TRBJ2-7; TRBD1 agrees at 7 bases. CDR1 MDHEN and CDR2 SYDVKM come from the germline V gene. This CDR3 comprises 13 residues. The junction had 4 bases not matched to a gene; V was cut back by 5 bases and J by 3 bases. The CDR3 reads CASSAPGGYEQYF. CDR3 in DNA: TGTGCCAGCAGTGCTCCAGGGGGCTACGAGCAGTACTTC.

The V call is TRBV7-6, the J call TRBJ2-3, with TRBD2 as a possible D gene (5 bases). Trimming removed 1 base at V and 1 base at J, with 9 bases between. CDR1 and CDR2 (germline): SGHVS, FNYEAQ. The CDR3 runs 15 residues. CDR3 residues: CASSLGRRGTDTQYF. The CDR3 region has the DNA TGTGCCAGCAGCTTAGGGCGGCGGGGCACAGATACGCAGTATTTT.

The chain carries TRBV15 and TRBJ2-1, with D possibly being TRBD1 (6 bases). Germline CDR1 reads LNHNV; CDR2 reads YYDKDF (reference sequence). V dropped 0 bases and J dropped 9 bases, with 15 bases sitting between them. This CDR3 contains 15 residues. CDR3 sequence reads: CATSRDYPGEGEQFF. The CDR3 bases are TGTGCCACCAGCAGAGATTATCCAGGGGAAGGTGAGCAGTTCTTC.

The table lists this clone with a few counts. Other DNA sequences within the sample encode an identical CDR3. The J gene is TRBJ1-2, the V gene TRBV19, with a tentative D call TRBD1 (5 bases). The CDR3 extends over 14 amino acids. CDR1 and CDR2 from the germline V gene are LNHDA and SQIVND (reference sequence). V gave up 3 bases and J gave up 4 bases, with 12 bases separating them. The CDR3, as DNA: TGTGCCAGTAGTATCGGGCAGGGCGGCTATGGCTACACCTTC. Translating it yields CASSIGQGGYGYTF.

The CDR3 here is CASTIGGRSGSNQPQHF. For the CDR3, the DNA is TGTGCCAGTACCATTGGGGGCAGGTCCGGGAGCAATCAGCCCCAGCATTTT. The chain employs TRBV19 and TRBJ1-5, with a possible D match to TRBD1 (6 bases). V lost 7 bases and J lost 1, with 20 bases in between. The CDR3 has 17 residues. CDR1 is LNHDA and CDR2 is SQIVND in the germline V gene (reference sequence).

The rearrangement links TRBV14 to TRBJ2-4; TRBD1 matches 8 bases. Trimming took 4 bases from V and 4 from J; bases not matched to a gene: 15. The CDR3 runs 18 residues. From germline, CDR1 is SGHDN and CDR2 FVKESK. The CDR3 sequence is CASSLAGVTWDRKNIQYF. The CDR3 DNA is TGTGCCAGCAGCCTAGCCGGCGTTACGTGGGACAGGAAAAACATTCAGTACTTC.

This chain links TRBV7-9 with TRBJ1-1; 10 bases fit TRBD1. V lost 5 bases and J lost 5; bases outside the gene matches: 5. In germline, CDR1 is SEHNR, CDR2 FQNEAQ (reference sequence). This CDR3 contains 14 residues. The CDR3 is CASSPRTGGTEAFF. CDR3 nucleotide sequence: TGTGCCAGCAGCCCGAGGACAGGGGGAACTGAAGCTTTCTTT. The variable domain in full, completed from reference TRBV7-9 and TRBJ1-1, reads DTGVSQNPRHKITKRGQNVTFRCDPISEHNRLYWYRQTLGQGPEFLTYFQNEAQLEKSRLLSDRFSAERPKGSFSTLEIQRTEQGDSAMYLCASSPRTGGTEAFFGQGTRLTVV.

This clone has only a few counts. This chain connects TRBV10-3 to TRBJ2-1; D is perhaps TRBD1 (5 bases). V was shortened by 10 bases and J by 2 bases, with 15 bases between the two germline ends. This CDR3 contains 14 residues. From germline, CDR1 is ENHRY and CDR2 SYGVKD. CDR3 protein: CATETEETYNEQFF. In DNA, the CDR3 is TGTGCCACCGAGACAGAGGAAACCTACAATGAGCAGTTCTTC.

This chain joins TRBV11-2 and TRBJ2-7, with D perhaps matching TRBD1 (6 bases). This CDR3 is built from 14 residues. Germline CDR1 and CDR2: SGHAT and FQNNGV. The germline V and J ends were trimmed by 1 base and 4 bases, with 11 bases remaining between them. CDR3 nucleotides: TGTGCCAGCAGCTTAGTGGGACAAACGTACGAGCAGTACTTC. Its protein product is CASSLVGQTYEQYF.

The rearrangement links TRBV18 to TRBJ1-5; D is possibly TRBD1 (6 bases). The CDR3 loop spans 17 amino acids. V dropped 6 bases and J dropped 0 bases, with 18 bases sitting between them. Germline V CDR1 and CDR2: KGHSH, LQKENI. The CDR3 loop is CASSALDRRYSNQPQHF. The DNA for the CDR3 is TGTGCCAGCTCCGCCTTAGACAGGCGGTATAGCAATCAGCCCCAGCATTTT.

This clone was observed a single time. CDR3 sequence (DNA): TGTGCCACAAAGGGGCCCTCATCCTACGAGCAGTACTTC. It codes for CATKGPSSYEQYF. This chain uses TRBV10-3 with TRBJ2-7, with D possibly being TRBD1 (5 bases). V was clipped by 10 bases and J by 1 base, with 14 bases between them. This CDR3 region has 13 residues. Germline V gene lookup returns CDR1 ENHRY and CDR2 SYGVKD.